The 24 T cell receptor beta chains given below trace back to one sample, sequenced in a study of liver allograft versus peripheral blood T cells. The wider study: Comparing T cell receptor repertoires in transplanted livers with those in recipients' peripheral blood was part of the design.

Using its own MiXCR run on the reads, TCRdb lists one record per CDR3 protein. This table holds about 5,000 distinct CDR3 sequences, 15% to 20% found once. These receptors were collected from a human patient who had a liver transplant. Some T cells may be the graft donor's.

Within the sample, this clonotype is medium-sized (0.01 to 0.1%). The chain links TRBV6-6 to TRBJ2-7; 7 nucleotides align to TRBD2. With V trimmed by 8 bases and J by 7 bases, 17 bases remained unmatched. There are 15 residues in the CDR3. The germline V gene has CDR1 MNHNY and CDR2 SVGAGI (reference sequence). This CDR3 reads CASLRPETSLGEQYF. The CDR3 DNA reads TGTGCCAGCCTTAGGCCAGAGACTAGCCTAGGAGAGCAGTACTTC.

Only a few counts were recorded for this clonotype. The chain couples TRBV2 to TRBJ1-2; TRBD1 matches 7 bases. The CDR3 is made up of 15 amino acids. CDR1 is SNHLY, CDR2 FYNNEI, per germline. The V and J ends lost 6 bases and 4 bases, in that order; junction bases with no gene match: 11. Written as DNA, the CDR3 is TGTGCCAGCAGGAGCGACAGGGAATCGGGCTATGGCTACACCTTC. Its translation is CASRSDRESGYGYTF. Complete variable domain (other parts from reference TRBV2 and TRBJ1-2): EPEVTQTPSHQVTQMGQEVILRCVPISNHLYFYWYRQILGQKVEFLVSFYNNEISEKSEIFDDQFSVERPDGSNFTLKIRSTKLEDSAMYFCASRSDRESGYGYTFGSGTRLTVV.

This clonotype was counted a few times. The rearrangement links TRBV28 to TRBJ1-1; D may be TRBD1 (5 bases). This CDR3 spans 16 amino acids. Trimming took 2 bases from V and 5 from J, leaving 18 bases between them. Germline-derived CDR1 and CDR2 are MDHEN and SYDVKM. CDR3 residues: CASSLRGYTSQTEAFF. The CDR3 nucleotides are TGTGCCAGCAGTTTAAGGGGTTACACTTCGCAGACTGAAGCTTTCTTT. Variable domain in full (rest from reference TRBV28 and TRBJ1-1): DVKVTQSSRYLVKRTGEKVFLECVQDMDHENMFWYRQDPGLGLRLIYFSYDVKMKEKGDIPEGYSVSREKKERFSLILESASTNQTSMYLCASSLRGYTSQTEAFFGQGTRLTVV.

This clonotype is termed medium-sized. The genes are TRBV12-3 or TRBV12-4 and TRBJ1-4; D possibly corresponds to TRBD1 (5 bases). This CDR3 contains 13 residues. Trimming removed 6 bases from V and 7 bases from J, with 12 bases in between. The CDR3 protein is CASRPGTSEKLFF. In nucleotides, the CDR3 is TGTGCCAGCAGACCCGGGACGAGTGAAAAACTGTTTTTT.

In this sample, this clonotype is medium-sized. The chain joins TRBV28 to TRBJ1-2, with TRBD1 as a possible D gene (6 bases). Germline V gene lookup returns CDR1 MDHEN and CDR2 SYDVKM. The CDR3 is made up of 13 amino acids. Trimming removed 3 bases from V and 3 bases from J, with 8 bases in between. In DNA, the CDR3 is TGTGCCAGCAGTTTCCGGACAGACTATGGCTACACCTTC. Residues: CASSFRTDYGYTF.

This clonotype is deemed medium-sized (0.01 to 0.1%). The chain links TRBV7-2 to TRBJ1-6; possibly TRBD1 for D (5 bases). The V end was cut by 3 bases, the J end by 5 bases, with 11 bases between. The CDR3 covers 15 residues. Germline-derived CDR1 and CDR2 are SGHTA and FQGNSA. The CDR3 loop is CASSFGQGDNSPLHF. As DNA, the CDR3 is TGTGCCAGCAGCTTTGGGCAGGGCGATAATTCACCCCTCCACTTT. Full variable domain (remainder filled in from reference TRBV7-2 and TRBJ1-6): GAGVSQSPSNKVTEKGKDVELRCDPISGHTALYWYRQSLGQGLEFLIYFQGNSAPDKSGLPSDRFSAERTGGSVSTLTIQRTQQEDSAVYLCASSFGQGDNSPLHFGNGTRLTVT.

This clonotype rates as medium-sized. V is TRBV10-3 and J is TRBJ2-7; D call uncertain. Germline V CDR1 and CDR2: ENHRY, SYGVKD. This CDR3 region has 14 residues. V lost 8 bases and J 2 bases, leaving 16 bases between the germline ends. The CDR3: CAIAGAPTTYEQYF. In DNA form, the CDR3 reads TGTGCCATCGCAGGAGCTCCTACGACCTACGAGCAGTACTTC.

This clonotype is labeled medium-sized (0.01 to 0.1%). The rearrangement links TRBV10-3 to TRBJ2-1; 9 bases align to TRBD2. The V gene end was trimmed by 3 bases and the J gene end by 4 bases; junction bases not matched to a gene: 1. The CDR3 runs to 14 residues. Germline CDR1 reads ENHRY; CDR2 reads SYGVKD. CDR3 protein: CAISDSGSYNEQFF. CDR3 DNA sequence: TGTGCCATCAGTGATAGCGGGAGTTACAATGAGCAGTTCTTC.

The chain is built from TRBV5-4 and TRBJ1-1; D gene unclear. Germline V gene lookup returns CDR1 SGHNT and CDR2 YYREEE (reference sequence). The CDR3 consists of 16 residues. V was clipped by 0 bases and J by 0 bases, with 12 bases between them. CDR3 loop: CASSLGRQAVNTEAFF. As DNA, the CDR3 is TGTGCCAGCAGCTTGGGAAGGCAGGCCGTGAACACTGAAGCTTTCTTT.

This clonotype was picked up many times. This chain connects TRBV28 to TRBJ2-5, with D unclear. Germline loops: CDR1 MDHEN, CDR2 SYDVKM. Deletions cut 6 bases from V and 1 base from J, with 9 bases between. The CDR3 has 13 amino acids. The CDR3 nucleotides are TGTGCCAGCAGCTATGGGTTCCAAGAGACCCAGTACTTC. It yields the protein CASSYGFQETQYF.

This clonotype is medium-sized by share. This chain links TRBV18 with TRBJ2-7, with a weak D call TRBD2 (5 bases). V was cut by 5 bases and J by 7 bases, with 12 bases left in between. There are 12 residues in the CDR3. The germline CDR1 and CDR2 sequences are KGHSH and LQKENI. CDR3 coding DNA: TGTGCCAGCTCATCTACGACGGGGGAGCAGTACTTC. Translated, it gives CASSSTTGEQYF.

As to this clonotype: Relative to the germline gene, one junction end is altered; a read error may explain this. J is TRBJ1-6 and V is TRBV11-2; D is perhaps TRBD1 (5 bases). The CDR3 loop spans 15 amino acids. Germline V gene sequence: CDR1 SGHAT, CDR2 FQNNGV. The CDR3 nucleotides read TGTGCCAACAGCTTAGGGCGGACACTCAATTCACCCCTCCACTTT. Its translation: CANSLGRTLNSPLHF.

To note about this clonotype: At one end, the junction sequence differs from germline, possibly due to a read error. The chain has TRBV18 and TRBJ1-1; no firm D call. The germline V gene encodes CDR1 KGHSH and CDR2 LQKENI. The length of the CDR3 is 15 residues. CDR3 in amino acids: CAGSPGISYQAEAFF. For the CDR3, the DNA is TGTGCCGGCTCTCCGGGGATTTCGTATCAGGCTGAAGCTTTCTTT.

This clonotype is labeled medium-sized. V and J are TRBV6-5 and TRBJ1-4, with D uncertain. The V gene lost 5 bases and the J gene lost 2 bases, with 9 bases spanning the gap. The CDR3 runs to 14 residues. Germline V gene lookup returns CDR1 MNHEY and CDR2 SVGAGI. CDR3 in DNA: TGTGCCAGCAGTAGGGCTGTTACTAATGAAAAACTGTTTTTT. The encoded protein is CASSRAVTNEKLFF.

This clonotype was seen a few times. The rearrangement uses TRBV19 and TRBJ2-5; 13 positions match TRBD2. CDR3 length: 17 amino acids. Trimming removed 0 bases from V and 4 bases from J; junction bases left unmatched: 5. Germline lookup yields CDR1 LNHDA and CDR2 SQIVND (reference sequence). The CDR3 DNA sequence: TGTGCCAGTAGTATAGAAACTAGCGGGGGGGCCGGAGAGACCCAGTACTTC. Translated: CASSIETSGGAGETQYF.

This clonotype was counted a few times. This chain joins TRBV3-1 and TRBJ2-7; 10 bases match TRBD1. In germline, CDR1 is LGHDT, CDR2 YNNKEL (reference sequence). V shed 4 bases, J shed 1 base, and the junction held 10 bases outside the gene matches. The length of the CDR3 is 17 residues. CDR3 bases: TGTGCCAGCAGCCGCCCAGCCGGGACAGGGGAATCCTACGAGCAGTACTTC. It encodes CASSRPAGTGESYEQYF.

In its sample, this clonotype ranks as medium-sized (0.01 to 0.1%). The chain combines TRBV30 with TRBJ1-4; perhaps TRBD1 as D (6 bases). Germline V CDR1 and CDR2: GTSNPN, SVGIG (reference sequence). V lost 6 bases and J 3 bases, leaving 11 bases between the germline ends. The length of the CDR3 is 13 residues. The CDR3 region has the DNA TGTGCCTGTTACAGGGCGGCTAATGAAAAACTGTTTTTT. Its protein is CACYRAANEKLFF.

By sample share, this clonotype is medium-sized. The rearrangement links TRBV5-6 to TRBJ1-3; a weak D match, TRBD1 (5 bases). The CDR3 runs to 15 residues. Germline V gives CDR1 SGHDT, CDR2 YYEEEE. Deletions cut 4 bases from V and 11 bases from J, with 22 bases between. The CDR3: CASSRDFQLVSSIYF. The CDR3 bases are TGTGCCAGCAGCCGGGACTTCCAGCTCGTGTCTTCCATATATTTT.

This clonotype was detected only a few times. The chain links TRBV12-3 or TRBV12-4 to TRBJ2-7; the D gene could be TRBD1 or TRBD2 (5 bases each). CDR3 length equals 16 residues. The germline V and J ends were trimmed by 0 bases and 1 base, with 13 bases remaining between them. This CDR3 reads CASSLAPGRLSYEQYF. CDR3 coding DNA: TGTGCCAGCAGTTTAGCCCCGGGACGCCTATCCTACGAGCAGTACTTC.

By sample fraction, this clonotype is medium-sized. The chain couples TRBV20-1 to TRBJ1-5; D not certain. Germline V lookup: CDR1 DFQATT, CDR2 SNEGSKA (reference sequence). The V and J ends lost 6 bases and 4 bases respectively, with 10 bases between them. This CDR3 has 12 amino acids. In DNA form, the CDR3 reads TGCAGTGCGACATACAAGAATCAGCCCCAGCATTTT. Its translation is CSATYKNQPQHF.

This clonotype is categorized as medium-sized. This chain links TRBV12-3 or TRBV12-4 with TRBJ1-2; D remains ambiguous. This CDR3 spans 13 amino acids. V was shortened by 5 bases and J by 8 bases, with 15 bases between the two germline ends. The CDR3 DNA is TGTGCCAGCAGTCAACGGGGAAGGAGCGGCTACACCTTC. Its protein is CASSQRGRSGYTF.

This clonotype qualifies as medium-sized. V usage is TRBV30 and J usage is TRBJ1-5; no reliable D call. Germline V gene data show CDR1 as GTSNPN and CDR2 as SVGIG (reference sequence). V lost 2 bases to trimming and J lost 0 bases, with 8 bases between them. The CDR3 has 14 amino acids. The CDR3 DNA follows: TGTGCCTGGAGTTCGCCCTATAGCAATCAGCCCCAGCATTTT. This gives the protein CAWSSPYSNQPQHF. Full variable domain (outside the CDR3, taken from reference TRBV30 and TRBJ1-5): SQTIHQWPATLVQPVGSPLSLECTVEGTSNPNLYWYRQAAGRGLQLLFYSVGIGQISSEVPQNLSASRPQDRQFILSSKKLLLSDSGFYLCAWSSPYSNQPQHFGDGTRLSIL.

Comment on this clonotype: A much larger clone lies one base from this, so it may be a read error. The CDR3 spells CAGSLGPSTDTQYF. The DNA of the CDR3 is TGTGCCGGCAGCTTAGGCCCTAGCACAGATACGCAGTATTTT. The rearrangement links TRBV7-9 to TRBJ2-3; D gene unclear. The CDR3 consists of 14 residues. Looked up from germline, CDR1 is SEHNR and CDR2 is FQNEAQ (reference sequence).

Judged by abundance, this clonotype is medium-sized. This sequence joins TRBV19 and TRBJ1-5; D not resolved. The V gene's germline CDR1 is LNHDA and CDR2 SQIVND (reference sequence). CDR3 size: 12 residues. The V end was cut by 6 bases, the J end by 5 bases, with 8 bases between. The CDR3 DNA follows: TGTGCCAGTAGACAAGGTGATCAGCCCCAGCATTTT. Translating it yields CASRQGDQPQHF.